This paragraph covers one TCR beta chain sequence. Its antigen is as yet unknown. The donors were members of the validation cohort, which comprised 90 to 150 subjects and was separate from the first cohort of 670 or so subjects. This sample is part of a study of cytomegalovirus exposure and HLA in healthy donors. Whole-study results and caveats: While the bulk of TCR sequences proved rare, some public TCRs turned up in many donors. In vitro data verified a few CMV-associated chains as specific for CMV antigens. The investigators catalogued 150 to 200 TCR beta chains as cytomegalovirus-associated.

Sequencing was performed with immunoSEQ multiplex PCR; in TCRdb, only in-frame clones are kept and a portion is missing. The sample gives roughly 250,000 clones, 85% to 90% of which show up once; about 2.5% is in the top ten. The sample consisted of PBMCs. The source of this sequence is a man between 18 and 35 years old in good health and CMV-seronegative.

The CDR3 spells CASSQDAGRGGSEKLFF. CDR3 bases: TGCGCCAGCAGCCAAGATGCGGGAAGGGGCGGGAGTGAAAAACTGTTTTTT. The chain has TRBV4-3 and TRBJ1-4; D may be TRBD1 (5 bases). The CDR3 runs to 17 residues. V lost 0 bases to trimming and J lost 7 bases, with 18 bases between them. Germline V lookup: CDR1 LGHNA, CDR2 YSLEER.